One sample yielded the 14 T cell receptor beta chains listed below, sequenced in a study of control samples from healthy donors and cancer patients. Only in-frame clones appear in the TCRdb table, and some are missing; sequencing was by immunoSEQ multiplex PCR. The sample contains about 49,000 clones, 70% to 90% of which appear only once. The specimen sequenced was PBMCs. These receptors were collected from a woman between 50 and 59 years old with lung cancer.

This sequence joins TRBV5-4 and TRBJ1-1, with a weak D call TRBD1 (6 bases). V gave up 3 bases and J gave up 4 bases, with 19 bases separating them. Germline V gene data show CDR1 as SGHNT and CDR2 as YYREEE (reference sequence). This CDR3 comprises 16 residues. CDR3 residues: CASSWGGGGPGTEAFF. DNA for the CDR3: TGTGCCAGCAGCTGGGGAGGCGGGGGCCCAGGCACTGAAGCTTTCTTT.

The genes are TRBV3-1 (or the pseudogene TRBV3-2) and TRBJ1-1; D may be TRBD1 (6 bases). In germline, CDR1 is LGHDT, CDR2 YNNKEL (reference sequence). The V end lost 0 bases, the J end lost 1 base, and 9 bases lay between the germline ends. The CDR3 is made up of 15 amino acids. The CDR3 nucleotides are TGTGCCAGCAGCCAAGAAGGGACACCGAACACTGAAGCTTTCTTT. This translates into CASSQEGTPNTEAFF.

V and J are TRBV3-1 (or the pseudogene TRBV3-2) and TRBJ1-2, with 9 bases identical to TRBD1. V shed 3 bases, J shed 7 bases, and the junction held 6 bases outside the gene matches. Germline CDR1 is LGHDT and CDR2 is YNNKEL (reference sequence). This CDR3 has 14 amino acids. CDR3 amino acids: CASSHYTGGSGYTF. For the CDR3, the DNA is TGTGCCAGCAGCCATTACACAGGGGGCTCTGGCTACACCTTC.

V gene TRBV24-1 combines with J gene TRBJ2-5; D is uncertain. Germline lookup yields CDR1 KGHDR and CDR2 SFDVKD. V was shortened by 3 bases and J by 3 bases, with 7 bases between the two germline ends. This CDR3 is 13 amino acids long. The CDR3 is CATSDNWKETQYF. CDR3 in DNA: TGTGCCACCAGTGATAATTGGAAAGAGACCCAGTACTTC.

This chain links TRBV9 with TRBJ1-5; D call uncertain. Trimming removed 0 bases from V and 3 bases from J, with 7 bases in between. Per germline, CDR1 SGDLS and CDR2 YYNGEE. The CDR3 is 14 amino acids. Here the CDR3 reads CASSVGDSNQPQHF. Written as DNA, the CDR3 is TGTGCCAGCAGCGTAGGAGACTCCAATCAGCCCCAGCATTTT.

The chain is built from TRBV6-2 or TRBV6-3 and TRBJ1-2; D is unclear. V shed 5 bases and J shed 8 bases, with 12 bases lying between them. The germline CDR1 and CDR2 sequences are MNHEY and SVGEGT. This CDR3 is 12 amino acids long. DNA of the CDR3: TGTGCCAGCAGTCCAGGTCGGAAAGGCTACACCTTC. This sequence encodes CASSPGRKGYTF.

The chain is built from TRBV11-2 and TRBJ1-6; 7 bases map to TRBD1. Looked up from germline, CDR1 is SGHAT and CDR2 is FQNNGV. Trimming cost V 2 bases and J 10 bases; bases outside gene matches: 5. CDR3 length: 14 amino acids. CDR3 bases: TGTGCCAGCAGCTTAAGGGACAGCCGCTCACCCCTCCACTTT. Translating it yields CASSLRDSRSPLHF.

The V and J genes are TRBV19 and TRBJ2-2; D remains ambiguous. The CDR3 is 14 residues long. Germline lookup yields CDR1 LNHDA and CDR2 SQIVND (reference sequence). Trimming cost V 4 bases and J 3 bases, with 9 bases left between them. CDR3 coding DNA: TGTGCCAGTAGTACAGACGTAGACACCGGGGAGCTGTTTTTT. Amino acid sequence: CASSTDVDTGELFF.

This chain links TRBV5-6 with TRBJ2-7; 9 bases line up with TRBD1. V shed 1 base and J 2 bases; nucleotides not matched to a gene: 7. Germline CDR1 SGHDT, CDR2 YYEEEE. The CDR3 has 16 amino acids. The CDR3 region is CASSLFGQGTTYEQYF. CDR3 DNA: TGTGCCAGCAGCTTGTTTGGACAGGGGACTACCTACGAGCAGTACTTC.

CDR3 sequence (DNA): TGCGCCAGCAGCTTGTATGACGCGGGACAGGGAGAACACGAGCAGTACTTC. Translated: CASSLYDAGQGEHEQYF. The V call is TRBV5-1, the J call TRBJ2-7; 9 bases agree with TRBD1. V lost 1 base and J lost 5; bases outside the gene matches: 13. Germline loops: CDR1 SGHRS, CDR2 YFSETQ. The CDR3 spans 17 residues.

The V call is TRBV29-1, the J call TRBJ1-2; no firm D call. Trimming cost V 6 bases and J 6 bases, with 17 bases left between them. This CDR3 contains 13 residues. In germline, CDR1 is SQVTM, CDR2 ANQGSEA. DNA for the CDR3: TGCAGCGTACAACCCGGGGAGGACCATGGCTACACCTTC. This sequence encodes CSVQPGEDHGYTF.

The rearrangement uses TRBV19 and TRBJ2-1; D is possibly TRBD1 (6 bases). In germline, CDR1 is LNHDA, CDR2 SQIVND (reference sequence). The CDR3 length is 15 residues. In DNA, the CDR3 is TGTGCTACCCCGGACAGATATAACTCCTACAATGAGCAGTTCTTC. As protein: CATPDRYNSYNEQFF.

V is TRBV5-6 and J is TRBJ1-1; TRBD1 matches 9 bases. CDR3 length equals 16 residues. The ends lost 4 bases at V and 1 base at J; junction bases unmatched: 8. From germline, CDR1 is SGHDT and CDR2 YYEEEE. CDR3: CASSTDGQGKNTEAFF. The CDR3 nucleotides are TGTGCCAGCAGCACAGACGGACAGGGGAAGAACACTGAAGCTTTCTTT.

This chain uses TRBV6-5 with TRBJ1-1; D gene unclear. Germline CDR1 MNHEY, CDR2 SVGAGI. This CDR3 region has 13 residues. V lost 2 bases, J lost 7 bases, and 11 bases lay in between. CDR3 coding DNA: TGTGCCAGCAGTTACCAAAAGGGCTTTGAAGCTTTCTTT. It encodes CASSYQKGFEAFF.